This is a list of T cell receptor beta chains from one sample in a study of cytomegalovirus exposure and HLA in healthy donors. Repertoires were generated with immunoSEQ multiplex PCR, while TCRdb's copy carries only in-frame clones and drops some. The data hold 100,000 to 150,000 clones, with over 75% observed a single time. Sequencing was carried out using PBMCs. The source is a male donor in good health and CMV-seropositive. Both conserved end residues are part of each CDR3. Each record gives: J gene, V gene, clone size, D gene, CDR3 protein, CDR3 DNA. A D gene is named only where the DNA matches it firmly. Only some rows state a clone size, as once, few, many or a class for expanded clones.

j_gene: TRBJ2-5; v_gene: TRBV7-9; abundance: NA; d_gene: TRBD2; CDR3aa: CASSAIRGRFKETQYF; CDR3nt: TGTGCCAGCAGCGCCATTCGCGGGAGGTTCAAAGAGACCCAGTACTTC
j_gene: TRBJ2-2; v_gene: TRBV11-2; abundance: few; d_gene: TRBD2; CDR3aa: CASSLGGGINTGELFF; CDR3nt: TGTGCCAGCAGCTTAGGGGGGGGGATCAACACCGGGGAGCTGTTTTTT
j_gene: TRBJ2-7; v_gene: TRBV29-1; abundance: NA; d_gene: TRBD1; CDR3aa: CSAQTGIGEQYF; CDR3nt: TGCAGCGCTCAGACAGGGATCGGCGAGCAGTACTTC
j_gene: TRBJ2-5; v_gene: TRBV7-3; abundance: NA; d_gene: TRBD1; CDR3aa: CASSSTGGGETQYF; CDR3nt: TGTGCCAGCAGCTCAACAGGGGGTGGGGAGACCCAGTACTTC
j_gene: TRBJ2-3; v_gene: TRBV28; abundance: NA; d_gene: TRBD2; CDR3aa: CASRRLTSGRGLTDTQYF; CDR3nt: TGTGCCAGCAGGAGACTGACTAGCGGGAGGGGGCTCACAGATACGCAGTATTTT
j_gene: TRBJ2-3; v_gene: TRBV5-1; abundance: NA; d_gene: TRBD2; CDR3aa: CASSLTRTRVTDTQYF; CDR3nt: TGCGCCAGCAGCTTAACTAGGACTAGGGTCACAGATACGCAGTATTTT
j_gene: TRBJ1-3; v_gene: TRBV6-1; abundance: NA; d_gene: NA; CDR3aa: CASSDRASGNTIYF; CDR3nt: TGTGCCAGTTCCGACAGAGCGTCTGGAAACACCATATATTTT
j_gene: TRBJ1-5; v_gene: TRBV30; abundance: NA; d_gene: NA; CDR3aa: CAWSGFGGEEQPQHF; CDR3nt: TGTGCCTGGAGTGGTTTTGGAGGGGAGGAGCAGCCCCAGCATTTT
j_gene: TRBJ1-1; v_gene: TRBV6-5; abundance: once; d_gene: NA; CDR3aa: CASRQVRPLNTEAFF; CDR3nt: TGTGCCAGCCGACAGGTTCGACCTTTGAACACTGAAGCTTTCTTT
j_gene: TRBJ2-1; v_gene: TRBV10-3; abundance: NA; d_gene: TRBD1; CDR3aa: CAIGRQGMDNEQFF; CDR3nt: TGTGCCATCGGCCGACAGGGAATGGACAATGAGCAGTTCTTC
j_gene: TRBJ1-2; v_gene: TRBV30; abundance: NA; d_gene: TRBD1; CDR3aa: CAWSRSGTGGGSGYTF; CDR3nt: TGTGCCTGGAGTAGATCCGGGACAGGGGGCGGTAGTGGCTACACCTTC
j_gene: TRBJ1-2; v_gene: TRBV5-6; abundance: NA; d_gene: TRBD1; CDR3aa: CASIDRGLGYGYTF; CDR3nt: TGTGCCAGCATCGACAGGGGGCTAGGGTATGGCTACACCTTC
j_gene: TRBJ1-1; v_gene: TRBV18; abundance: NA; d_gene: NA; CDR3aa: CASSPGPRRTEAFF; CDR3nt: TGTGCCAGCTCACCTGGGCCTCGGAGGACTGAAGCTTTCTTT
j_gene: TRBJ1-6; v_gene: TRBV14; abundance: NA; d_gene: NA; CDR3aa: CASSEVRGGGYNSPLHF; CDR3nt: TGTGCCAGCAGTGAAGTCCGGGGGGGCGGGTATAATTCACCCCTCCACTTT
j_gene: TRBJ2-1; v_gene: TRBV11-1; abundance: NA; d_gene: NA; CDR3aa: CASSLAPEGAGFQFF; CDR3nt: TGTGCCAGCAGCTTAGCGCCAGAGGGAGCGGGTTTTCAGTTCTTC
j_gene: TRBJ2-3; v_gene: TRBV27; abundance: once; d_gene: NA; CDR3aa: CASSWINSPDTQYF; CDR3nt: TGTGCCAGCAGTTGGATCAATAGCCCAGATACGCAGTATTTT
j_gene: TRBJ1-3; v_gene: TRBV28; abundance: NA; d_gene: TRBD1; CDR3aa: CASRGTGEVPGNTIYF; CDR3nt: TGTGCCAGCAGGGGGACAGGGGAAGTTCCTGGAAACACCATATATTTT
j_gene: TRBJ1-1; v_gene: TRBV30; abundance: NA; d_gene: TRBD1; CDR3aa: CAWSADPTGGSTEAFF; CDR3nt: TGTGCCTGGAGTGCCGACCCGACAGGGGGGAGCACTGAAGCTTTCTTT
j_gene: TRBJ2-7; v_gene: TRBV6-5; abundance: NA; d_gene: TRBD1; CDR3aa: CASRSGQGISYEQYF; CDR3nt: TGTGCCAGCAGGTCGGGACAGGGGATCTCCTACGAGCAGTACTTC
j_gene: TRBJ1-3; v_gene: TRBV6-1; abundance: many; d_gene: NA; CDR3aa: CASSPTGGIVDTIYF; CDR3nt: TGTGCCAGCAGTCCAACCGGGGGAATCGTAGACACCATATATTTT
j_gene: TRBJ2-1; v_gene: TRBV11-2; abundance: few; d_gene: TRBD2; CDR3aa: CASSLASSGWSSYNEQFF; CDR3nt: TGTGCCAGCAGCTTAGCCAGTAGCGGGTGGAGCTCCTACAATGAGCAGTTCTTC
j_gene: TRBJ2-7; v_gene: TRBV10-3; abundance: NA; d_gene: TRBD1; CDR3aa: CAIDPWTGSYEQYF; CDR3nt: TGTGCCATCGACCCTTGGACAGGGTCTTACGAGCAGTACTTC
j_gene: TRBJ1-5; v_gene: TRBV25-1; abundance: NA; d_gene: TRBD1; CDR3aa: CASSGTGVQAPQHF; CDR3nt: TGTGCCAGCAGTGGGACAGGGGTTCAGGCGCCCCAGCATTTT
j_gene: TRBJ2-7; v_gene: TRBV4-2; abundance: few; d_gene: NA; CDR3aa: CASSQAYPGQQAGRYF; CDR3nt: TGTGCCAGCAGCCAAGCTTACCCCGGACAACAGGCTGGTCGGTACTTC
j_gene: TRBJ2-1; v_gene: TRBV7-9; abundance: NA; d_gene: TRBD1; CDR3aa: CASSLQRQGAYNEQFF; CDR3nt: TGTGCCAGCAGCTTACAGAGACAGGGGGCTTACAATGAGCAGTTCTTC
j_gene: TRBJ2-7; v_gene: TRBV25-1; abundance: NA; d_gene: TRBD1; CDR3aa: CAIGGQGAYEQYF; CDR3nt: TGTGCCATCGGCGGACAGGGGGCCTACGAGCAGTACTTC
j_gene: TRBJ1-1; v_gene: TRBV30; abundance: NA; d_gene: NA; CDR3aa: CAWTDRVWTEAFF; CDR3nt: TGTGCCTGGACGGATCGGGTTTGGACTGAAGCTTTCTTT
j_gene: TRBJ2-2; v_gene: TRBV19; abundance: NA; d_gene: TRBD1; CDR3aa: CASSRGQGANTGELFF; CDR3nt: TGTGCCAGTAGTAGGGGACAGGGCGCGAACACCGGGGAGCTGTTTTTT
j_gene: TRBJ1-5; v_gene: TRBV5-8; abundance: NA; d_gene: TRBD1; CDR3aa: CASSLHDRANQPQHF; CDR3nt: TGTGCCAGCAGCCTTCACGACAGGGCCAATCAGCCCCAGCATTTT
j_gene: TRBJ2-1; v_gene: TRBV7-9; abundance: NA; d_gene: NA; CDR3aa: CASSLYADNEQFF; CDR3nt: TGTGCCAGCAGCTTATACGCGGACAATGAGCAGTTCTTC
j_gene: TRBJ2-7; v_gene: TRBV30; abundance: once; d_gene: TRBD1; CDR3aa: CAWSPPTGKQYF; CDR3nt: TGTGCCTGGAGTCCCCCGACAGGGAAACAGTACTTC
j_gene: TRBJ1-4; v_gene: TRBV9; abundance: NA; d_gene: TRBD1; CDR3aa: CASSKTGGEKLFF; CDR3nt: TGTGCCAGCAGCAAAACAGGGGGCGAGAAACTGTTTTTT
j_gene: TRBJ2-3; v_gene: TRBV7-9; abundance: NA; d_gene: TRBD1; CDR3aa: CSSSLGVTGITDTQYF; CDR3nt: TGTTCCAGCAGCTTAGGGGTGACAGGGATAACAGATACGCAGTATTTT
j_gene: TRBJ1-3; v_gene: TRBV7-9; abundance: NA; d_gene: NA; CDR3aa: CASTFGGNGNTIYF; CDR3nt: TGTGCCAGCACTTTTGGGGGGAATGGAAACACCATATATTTT
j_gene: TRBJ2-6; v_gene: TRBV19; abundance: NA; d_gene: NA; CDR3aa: CASSRTSSGANVLTF; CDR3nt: TGTGCCAGTAGCAGAACTAGCTCTGGGGCCAACGTCCTGACTTTC
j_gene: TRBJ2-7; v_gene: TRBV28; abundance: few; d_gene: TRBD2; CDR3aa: CASSRTSGGYEQYF; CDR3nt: TGTGCCAGCAGTCGGACTAGCGGGGGGTACGAGCAGTACTTC
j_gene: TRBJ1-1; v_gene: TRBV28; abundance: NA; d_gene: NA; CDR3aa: CASSPGVEVTEAFF; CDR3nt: TGTGCCAGCAGTCCAGGCGTGGAGGTCACTGAAGCTTTCTTT
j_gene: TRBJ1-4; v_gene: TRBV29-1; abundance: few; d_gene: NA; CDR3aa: CSARWEGGSEKLFF; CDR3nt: TGCAGCGCCCGGTGGGAGGGAGGGAGTGAAAAACTGTTTTTT
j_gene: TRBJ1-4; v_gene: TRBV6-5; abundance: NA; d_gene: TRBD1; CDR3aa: CASSYLGQSNEKLFF; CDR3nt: TGTGCCAGCAGTTACTTGGGACAGAGTAATGAAAAACTGTTTTTT
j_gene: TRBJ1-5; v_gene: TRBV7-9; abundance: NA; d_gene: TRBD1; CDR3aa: CASSLGDRGGNQPQHF; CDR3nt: TGTGCCAGCAGCTTAGGGGACAGGGGTGGGAATCAGCCCCAGCATTTT
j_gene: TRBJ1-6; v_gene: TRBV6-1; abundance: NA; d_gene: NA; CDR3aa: CASRPTGQNSPLHF; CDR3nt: TGTGCCAGCAGGCCGACAGGCCAGAATTCACCCCTCCACTTT
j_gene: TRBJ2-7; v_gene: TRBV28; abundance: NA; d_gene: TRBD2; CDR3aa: CASTRSGGAFYEQYF; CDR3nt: TGTGCCAGCACCCGAAGCGGGGGGGCCTTTTACGAGCAGTACTTC
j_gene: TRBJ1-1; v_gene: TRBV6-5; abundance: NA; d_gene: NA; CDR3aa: CASTPGTYGGAFF; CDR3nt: TGTGCCAGCACCCCAGGTACCTACGGGGGGGCTTTCTTT
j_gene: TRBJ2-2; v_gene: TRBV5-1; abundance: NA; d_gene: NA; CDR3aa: CASSLGGQKNTGELFF; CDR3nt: TGCGCCAGCAGCTTGGGCGGGCAGAAGAACACCGGGGAGCTGTTTTTT
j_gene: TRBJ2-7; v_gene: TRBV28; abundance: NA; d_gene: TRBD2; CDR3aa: CASSLPPGTSGGIHEQYF; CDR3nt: TGTGCCAGCAGTTTACCCCCTGGGACTAGCGGGGGGATCCACGAGCAGTACTTC